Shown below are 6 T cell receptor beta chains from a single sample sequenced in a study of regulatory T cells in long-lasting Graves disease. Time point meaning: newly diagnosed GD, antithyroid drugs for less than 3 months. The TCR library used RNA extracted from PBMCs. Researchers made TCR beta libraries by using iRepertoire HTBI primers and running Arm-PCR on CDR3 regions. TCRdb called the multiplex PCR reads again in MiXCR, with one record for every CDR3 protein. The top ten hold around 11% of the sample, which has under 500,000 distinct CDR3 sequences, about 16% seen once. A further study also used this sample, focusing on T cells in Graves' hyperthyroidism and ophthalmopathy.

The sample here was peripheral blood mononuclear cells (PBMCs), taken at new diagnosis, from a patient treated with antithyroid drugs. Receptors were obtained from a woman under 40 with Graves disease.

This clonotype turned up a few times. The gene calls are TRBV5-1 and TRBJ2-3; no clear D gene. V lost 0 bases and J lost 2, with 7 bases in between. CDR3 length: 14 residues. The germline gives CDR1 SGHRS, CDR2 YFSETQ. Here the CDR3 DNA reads TGCGCCAGCAGCTTGGAACCCTACACAGATACGCAGTATTTT. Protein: CASSLEPYTDTQYF.

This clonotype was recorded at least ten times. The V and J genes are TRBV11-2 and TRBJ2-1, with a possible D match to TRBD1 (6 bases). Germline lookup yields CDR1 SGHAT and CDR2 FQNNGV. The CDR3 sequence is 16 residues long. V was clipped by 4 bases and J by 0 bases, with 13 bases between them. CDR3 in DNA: TGTGCCAGCAGCTCTCCACAGGGTGGCTCCTACAATGAGCAGTTCTTC. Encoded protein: CASSSPQGGSYNEQFF.

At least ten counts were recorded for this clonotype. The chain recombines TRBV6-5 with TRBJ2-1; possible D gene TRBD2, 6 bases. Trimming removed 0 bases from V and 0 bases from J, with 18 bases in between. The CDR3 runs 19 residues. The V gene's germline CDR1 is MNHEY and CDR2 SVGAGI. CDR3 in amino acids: CASSYSIRRGLSSYNEQFF. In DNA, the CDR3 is TGTGCCAGCAGTTACTCGATTCGGCGGGGATTGAGCTCCTACAATGAGCAGTTCTTC.

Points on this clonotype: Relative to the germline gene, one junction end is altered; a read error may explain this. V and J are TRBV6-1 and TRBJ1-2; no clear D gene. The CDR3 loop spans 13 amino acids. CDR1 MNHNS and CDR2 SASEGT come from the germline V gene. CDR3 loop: CASSSPMGYGHTF. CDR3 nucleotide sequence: TGTGCCAGCAGTTCCCCGATGGGCTATGGCCACACCTTC.

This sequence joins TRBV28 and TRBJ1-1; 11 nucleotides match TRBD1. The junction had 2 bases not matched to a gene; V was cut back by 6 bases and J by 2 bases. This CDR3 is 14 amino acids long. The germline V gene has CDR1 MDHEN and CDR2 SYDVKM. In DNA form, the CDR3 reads TGTGCCAGCAGGGGACAGGGGGGCAACACTGAAGCTTTCTTT. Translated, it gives CASRGQGGNTEAFF. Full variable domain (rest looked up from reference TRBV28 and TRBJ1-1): DVKVTQSSRYLVKRTGEKVFLECVQDMDHENMFWYRQDPGLGLRLIYFSYDVKMKEKGDIPEGYSVSREKKERFSLILESASTNQTSMYLCASRGQGGNTEAFFGQGTRLTVV.

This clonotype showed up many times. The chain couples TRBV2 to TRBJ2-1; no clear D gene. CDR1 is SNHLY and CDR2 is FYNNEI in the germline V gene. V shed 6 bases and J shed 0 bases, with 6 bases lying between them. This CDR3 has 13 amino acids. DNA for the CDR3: TGTGCCAGCAGCGATAGCTCCTACAATGAGCAGTTCTTC. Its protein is CASSDSSYNEQFF.